In this sample, the clone carrying this T cell receptor beta chain turned up many times. Time point: pre-sensitization, week 0. Regarding treatment: therapeutic diphenylcyclopropenone sensitization with weekly scalp DPC. The CDR3 consists of 14 residues. The V and J ends lost 0 bases and 8 bases, in that order; junction bases with no gene match: 6. CDR1 and CDR2 (germline): MGHRA, YSYEKL. The source of the sample is a study of human T cells and chemical hapten exposure. About the study: Sensitization applied 2% DPC to around 2 cm by around 2 cm of upper inner arm skin. TCR yields per sample varied, mainly owing to small pooled library volume differences.

TCRdb used MiXCR to reprocess the RACE reads, holding one entry per CDR3 protein. The sample contains about 290,000 distinct CDR3 sequences, almost 8% of which appear only once. The sequence derives from a man aged 18 to 35 with alopecia areata. Some clones in this sample may be carry-over from other donors' samples. The sequences come from whole blood, collected in connection with sensitization to the hapten diphenylcyclopropenone (DPC). The rearrangement uses TRBV4-1 and TRBJ1-2; TRBD1 agrees at 7 bases. The CDR3 is CASSQEGDSRGYTF. The CDR3 coding sequence is TGCGCCAGCAGCCAAGAGGGGGACAGTCGAGGCTACACCTTC.